This is a list of T cell receptor beta chains from one sample in a study of blood T cell repertoires in COVID-19. Method: immunoSEQ multiplex PCR; TCRdb's copy keeps in-frame clones and lacks some. This table holds about 23,000 clones, under 95% found once. The specimen sequenced was peripheral blood. The receptors were sampled from a woman aged 45 to 65 with active COVID-19. CDR3s include the opening cysteine and the closing phenylalanine or tryptophan. A D gene is named only where the DNA matches it firmly. Expanded clones get a size class; other rows say once, few or many, or leave the size out.

clone_size d_call j_call v_call cdr3_aa cdr3_nt
- TRBD1 TRBJ1-4 TRBV6-5 CASQGQANEKLFF TGTGCCAGCCAGGGACAGGCTAATGAAAAACTGTTTTTT
few - TRBJ2-5 TRBV9 CASSPGDIQETQYF TGTGCCAGCAGCCCCGGGGACATCCAAGAGACCCAGTACTTC
- - TRBJ2-2 TRBV7-2 CASSSGLNTGELFF TGTGCCAGCAGCTCGGGTCTGAACACCGGGGAGCTGTTTTTT
- TRBD2 TRBJ2-1 TRBV7-9 CASSSVAGGYNEQFF TGTGCCAGCAGCTCCGTAGCGGGGGGCTACAATGAGCAGTTCTTC
- TRBD1 TRBJ2-7 TRBV9 CASSAMGQGSSYEQYF TGTGCCAGCAGCGCCATGGGACAGGGGAGCTCCTACGAGCAGTACTTC
- - TRBJ1-1 TRBV18 CASSPPGGENTEAFF TGTGCCAGCTCACCCCCAGGAGGAGAGAACACTGAAGCTTTCTTT
- - TRBJ1-1 TRBV2 CASRPTGLSEAFF TGTGCCAGCAGACCCACAGGGCTTTCTGAAGCTTTCTTT
- TRBD2 TRBJ2-2 TRBV28 CASSFSGGGNTGELFF TGTGCCAGCAGCTTCAGCGGGGGGGGTAACACCGGGGAGCTGTTTTTT
- TRBD2 TRBJ2-7 TRBV19 CASSIGRNTIEQYF TGTGCCAGTAGTATCGGGAGGAACACTATAGAGCAGTACTTC
once - TRBJ2-5 TRBV2 CASSDRGVETQYF TGTGCCAGCAGTGATAGGGGTGTAGAGACCCAGTACTTC
- TRBD2 TRBJ2-6 TRBV4-2 CASSLGLAGRVSGANVLTF TGTGCCAGCAGCCTCGGACTAGCGGGCAGGGTCTCTGGGGCCAACGTCCTGACTTTC
once - TRBJ1-2 TRBV23-1 CASNYTEGNYGYTF TGCGCCAGCAATTATACAGAAGGAAACTATGGCTACACCTTC
- TRBD2 TRBJ2-5 TRBV10-1 CASSERTGPGGTQYF TGCGCCAGCAGTGAGAGAACGGGCCCGGGGGGGACCCAGTACTTC
- - TRBJ2-5 TRBV5-1 CASSRQETQYF TGCGCCAGCAGCCGCCAAGAGACCCAGTACTTC
- - TRBJ2-3 TRBV6-5 CASSWRAGTSDTQYF TGTGCCAGCAGTTGGAGGGCGGGGACTTCGGATACGCAGTATTTT
once - TRBJ2-1 TRBV4-1 CASSHSSQPGAVWDEQFF TGCGCCAGCAGCCATTCGTCGCAACCGGGAGCCGTGTGGGATGAGCAGTTCTTC
- TRBD1 TRBJ2-5 TRBV19 CASSTTGSRDQYF TGTGCCAGTAGTACGACAGGGTCGAGGGACCAGTACTTC
- - TRBJ2-1 TRBV5-6 CASSFSQNEQFF TGTGCCAGCAGCTTTTCCCAAAATGAGCAGTTCTTC
- - TRBJ2-1 TRBV18 CASSPQDSNNEQFF TGTGCCAGCTCACCCCAGGACAGTAATAATGAGCAGTTCTTC
- TRBD1 TRBJ1-4 TRBV6-5 CASTRQGTNEKLFF TGTGCCAGCACTCGACAGGGCACTAATGAAAAACTGTTTTTT
- TRBD2 TRBJ2-3 TRBV25-1 CAVGLAGISTQYF TGTGCCGTCGGACTAGCGGGCATATCTACGCAGTATTTT
- - TRBJ1-5 TRBV19 CASSREGYGNQPQHF TGTGCCAGTAGCAGGGAGGGGTACGGCAATCAGCCCCAGCATTTT